This T cell receptor beta chain was found in a study of molecular identifiers for immune sequencing clone quantification. The CDR3 loop spans 14 amino acids. Trimming removed 2 bases from V and 0 bases from J; junction bases left unmatched: 4. Germline values: CDR1 SQVTM, CDR2 ANQGSEA. TCRdb re-analysed the PCR reads in MiXCR, keeping a single row per CDR3 protein. The sample comprises more than 300,000 distinct CDR3 sequences, over 20% of which are singletons, and about 0.81% rests with the top ten. V is TRBV29-1 and J is TRBJ2-7; TRBD1 matches at 7 bases. This TCR was recovered from a human donor in good health. Some libraries in this study had Jurkat cell RNA spiked in. The material sequenced was naive CD8+ T cells from blood, with Jurkat cell RNA spiked in. The subset is: FACS-sorted CD8+CD4-CCR7+CD45RA+ naive T cells. This chain's CDR3 is CSVEISGGSYEQYF. CDR3 nucleotide sequence: TGCAGCGTTGAAATCTCAGGGGGCTCCTACGAGCAGTACTTC.